Following are 32 T cell receptor beta chains from one sample sequenced in a study of T cell responses to AZD1222 COVID-19 vaccine. Method: immunoSEQ multiplex PCR; TCRdb's copy keeps in-frame clones and lacks some. The sample shows about 130,000 clones, 90% to 95% of them seen only once. Sequences were derived from peripheral blood, sampled 28 days after the second AZD1222 dose. These receptors were obtained from an adult who received the AZD1222 COVID-19 vaccine.

CDR3 DNA: TGTGCCTGGAGTTGGGACACCCCCTACGAGCAGTACTTC. It translates to CAWSWDTPYEQYF. The chain has TRBV30 and TRBJ2-7, with D tentatively TRBD1 (6 bases). Looked up from germline, CDR1 is GTSNPN and CDR2 is SVGIG (reference sequence). The CDR3 consists of 13 residues. V shed 2 bases and J shed 2 bases, with 10 bases lying between them.

The chain joins TRBV6-5 to TRBJ1-1; no clear D gene. The CDR3 is 12 amino acids. CDR1 and CDR2 (germline): MNHEY, SVGAGI. V dropped 10 bases and J dropped 0 bases, with 9 bases sitting between them. Here the CDR3 reads CATRTVNTEAFF. For the CDR3, the DNA is TGTGCCACTCGAACAGTGAACACTGAAGCTTTCTTT.

The chain joins TRBV30 to TRBJ1-6, with 10 bases identical to TRBD1. The germline V gene has CDR1 GTSNPN and CDR2 SVGIG (reference sequence). This CDR3 is 13 amino acids long. With 3 bases clipped from V and 10 bases from J, the junction kept 3 bases outside the gene matches. CDR3 DNA: TGTGCCTGGAGGGGGACAGGGGTCTCACCCCTCCACTTT. This translates into CAWRGTGVSPLHF.

The chain employs TRBV9 and TRBJ2-5; TRBD2 agrees at 10 bases. Germline assignment: CDR1 SGDLS and CDR2 YYNGEE. The length of the CDR3 is 16 residues. J gave up 3 bases and V 0 bases, and 5 bases lay outside the gene matches. This CDR3 reads CASSVGQRGGEETQYF. The DNA for the CDR3 is TGTGCCAGCAGCGTAGGACAGCGGGGGGGCGAAGAGACCCAGTACTTC.

The J gene is TRBJ2-1, the V gene TRBV19; the D gene is possibly TRBD2 (5 bases). Germline values: CDR1 LNHDA, CDR2 SQIVND (reference sequence). This CDR3 is built from 12 residues. The V end lost 2 bases, the J end lost 7 bases, and 6 bases lay between the germline ends. CDR3 DNA: TGTGCCAGTAGTATACCGGGGAATGAGCAGTTCTTC. This sequence encodes CASSIPGNEQFF. The full variable domain, rest sourced from reference TRBV19 and TRBJ2-1, is DGGITQSPKYLFRKEGQNVTLSCEQNLNHDAMYWYRQDPGQGLRLIYYSQIVNDFQKGDIAEGYSVSREKKESFPLTVTSAQKNPTAFYLCASSIPGNEQFFGPGTRLTVL.

The chain has TRBV4-2 and TRBJ2-1; possibly TRBD1 for D (5 bases). The CDR3 totals 15 residues. Trimming stripped 0 bases from V and 9 bases from J, with 15 bases between. CDR1 LGHNA and CDR2 YNFKEQ come from the germline V gene. In DNA form, the CDR3 reads TGTGCCAGCAGCCAAGAAGACACAGGTAGTGGTGAGCAGTTCTTC. It translates to CASSQEDTGSGEQFF.

The chain employs TRBV19 and TRBJ2-3, with D tentatively TRBD2 (7 bases). The CDR3 runs to 17 residues. The germline CDR1 and CDR2 sequences are LNHDA and SQIVND (reference sequence). The V gene lost 3 bases and the J gene lost 6 bases, with 22 bases spanning the gap. CDR3 DNA sequence: TGTGCCAGTAGTATTGGGGCGGGGGCCCCCGACGTGGATACGCAGTATTTT. It codes for CASSIGAGAPDVDTQYF.

This chain connects TRBV6-5 to TRBJ2-5; 7 positions agree with TRBD2. Trimming cost V 6 bases and J 5 bases; bases outside gene matches: 12. The CDR3 extends over 15 amino acids. The germline V gene encodes CDR1 MNHEY and CDR2 SVGAGI. CDR3 amino acids: CASRAGLVRYETQYF. The CDR3 DNA sequence: TGTGCCAGCAGGGCCGGACTAGTTCGTTATGAGACCCAGTACTTC.

V is TRBV24-1 and J is TRBJ1-2; possible D gene TRBD1, 5 bases. Trimming took off 2 bases at V and 3 bases at J, with 18 bases between the two ends. The CDR3 has 17 amino acids. Germline V gene sequence: CDR1 KGHDR, CDR2 SFDVKD. CDR3 residues: CATSDYGTDRCYYGYTF. DNA for the CDR3: TGTGCCACCAGTGATTACGGGACCGATAGGTGCTACTATGGCTACACCTTC.

The chain links TRBV29-1 to TRBJ1-2; 8 bases map to TRBD1. The CDR3 loop spans 13 amino acids. The V gene end was trimmed by 4 bases and the J gene end by 4 bases; junction bases not matched to a gene: 5. Germline V gene lookup returns CDR1 SQVTM and CDR2 ANQGSEA. CDR3 loop: CSVGGDRSYGYTF. The DNA for the CDR3 is TGCAGCGTTGGAGGGGACAGGAGCTATGGCTACACCTTC.

The genes are TRBV5-1 and TRBJ2-4, with D maybe TRBD1 (6 bases). Germline CDR1 reads SGHRS; CDR2 reads YFSETQ. The CDR3 length is 17 residues. Trimming removed 3 bases at V and 0 bases at J, with 16 bases between. Here the CDR3 DNA reads TGCGCCAGCAGCTCTCCCACAGGGTTCCTAGCCAAAAACATTCAGTACTTC. Its translation is CASSSPTGFLAKNIQYF. Full variable domain (outside the CDR3, taken from reference TRBV5-1 and TRBJ2-4): KAGVTQTPRYLIKTRGQQVTLSCSPISGHRSVSWYQQTPGQGLQFLFEYFSETQRNKGNFPGRFSGRQFSNSRSEMNVSTLELGDSALYLCASSSPTGFLAKNIQYFGAGTRLSVL.

The chain uses TRBV5-5 and TRBJ1-2; D is undetermined. CDR3 length equals 13 residues. CDR1 SGHKS and CDR2 YYEKEE come from the germline V gene (reference sequence). V lost 4 bases and J 4 bases, leaving 11 bases between the germline ends. The CDR3 nucleotides are TGTGCCAGCAGCGCTATCCGGACCTATGGCTACACCTTC. Its translation is CASSAIRTYGYTF.

J is TRBJ2-2 and V is TRBV14, with 11 nucleotides matching TRBD2. Germline V gene sequence: CDR1 SGHDN, CDR2 FVKESK. V dropped 4 bases and J dropped 6; count of bases not matched to a gene: 7. The CDR3 consists of 16 residues. The CDR3 DNA reads TGTGCCAGCAGCCTAGCGGGGGGGCCGGTCCCCGGGGAGCTGTTTTTT. Amino acids: CASSLAGGPVPGELFF. Full variable domain (rest looked up from reference TRBV14 and TRBJ2-2): EAGVTQFPSHSVIEKGQTVTLRCDPISGHDNLYWYRRVMGKEIKFLLHFVKESKQDESGMPNNRFLAERTGGTYSTLKVQPAELEDSGVYFCASSLAGGPVPGELFFGEGSRLTVL.

This chain connects TRBV28 to TRBJ1-2, with unresolved D. V was shortened by 5 bases and J by 6 bases, with 13 bases between the two germline ends. This CDR3 is built from 13 residues. Germline values: CDR1 MDHEN, CDR2 SYDVKM. The CDR3 DNA reads as TGTGCCAGCAGTAATCATAATGAGAATGGCTACACCTTC. This encodes CASSNHNENGYTF.

The J gene is TRBJ1-5, the V gene TRBV28; D unclear. Trimming shortened V by 4 bases and J by 6 bases, and 7 bases separated the two germline ends. CDR3 length: 12 residues. Germline V gene data show CDR1 as MDHEN and CDR2 as SYDVKM. The CDR3 DNA is TGTGCCAGCAGTTACGGTACTCAGCCCCAGCATTTT. This translates into CASSYGTQPQHF.

Worth noting for this clone: Other DNA sequences in this sample translate to the same CDR3. CDR3 sequence reads: CASSPLIGSNQPQHF. The CDR3 DNA is TGTGCCAGCAGCCCCCTTATAGGTAGCAATCAGCCCCAGCATTTT. The chain is built from TRBV7-2 and TRBJ1-5; no clear D. The germline V gene has CDR1 SGHTA and CDR2 FQGNSA. The CDR3 spans 15 residues. V gave up 5 bases and J gave up 0 bases, with 11 bases separating them.

V usage is TRBV6-4 and J usage is TRBJ2-6; D is uncertain. Trimming stripped 6 bases from V and 2 bases from J, with 11 bases between. There are 15 residues in the CDR3. Germline lookup yields CDR1 MRHNA and CDR2 SNTAGT. The CDR3 nucleotides are TGTGCCAGCAGCCCCCGTTCAGCTGGGGCCAACGTCCTGACTTTC. Protein: CASSPRSAGANVLTF.

The rearrangement joins TRBV7-3 to TRBJ2-2, with D tentatively TRBD2 (7 bases). The V end was cut by 2 bases, the J end by 4 bases, with 14 bases between. The CDR3 spans 16 residues. The germline V gene has CDR1 SGHTA and CDR2 FQGTGA. The CDR3 loop is CASSLVRGGGTGELFF. As DNA, the CDR3 is TGTGCCAGCAGCTTAGTCCGGGGAGGGGGCACCGGGGAGCTGTTTTTT.

The table lists this clone with a count of one. The chain is built from TRBV7-3 and TRBJ1-1; D may be TRBD1 (6 bases). CDR1 is SGHTA and CDR2 is FQGTGA in the germline V gene. V was clipped by 5 bases and J by 4 bases, with 17 bases between them. The CDR3 contains 15 residues. CDR3 in DNA: TGTGCCAGCAGCCCCTTATTGGCCAGGGGCACTGAAGCTTTCTTT. Its translation: CASSPLLARGTEAFF.

The chain joins TRBV6-1 to TRBJ2-1; 9 bases align to TRBD2. The CDR3 has 17 amino acids. The germline V gene has CDR1 MNHNS and CDR2 SASEGT. Losses at the gene ends were 2 bases for V and 8 bases for J; bases not matched to a gene: 13. CDR3 amino acids: CASSEFIGGGVLDEQFF. The CDR3 coding sequence is TGTGCCAGCAGTGAATTCATTGGCGGGGGGGTCTTGGATGAGCAGTTCTTC.

This CDR3 reads CASSDFRTGGFGEQYF. Written as DNA, the CDR3 is TGTGCCAGCAGCGATTTCCGGACAGGGGGCTTTGGCGAGCAGTACTTC. The chain uses TRBV28 and TRBJ2-7; TRBD1 matches at 11 bases. V lost 6 bases, J lost 6 bases, and 13 bases stayed unmatched. The CDR3 is 16 residues long. CDR1 is MDHEN and CDR2 is SYDVKM in the germline V gene.

V is TRBV6-5 and J is TRBJ1-5; D gene ambiguous. The ends were cut back, 0 bases at V and 6 bases at J, with 12 bases in the middle. The germline V gene encodes CDR1 MNHEY and CDR2 SVGAGI. The CDR3 is made up of 15 amino acids. For the CDR3, the DNA is TGTGCCAGCAGTTACTCGATACGGGGTTTTCAGCCCCAGCATTTT. Translation: CASSYSIRGFQPQHF.

This chain connects TRBV5-6 to TRBJ2-2; weak D call: TRBD1 (5 bases). CDR3 length: 15 amino acids. Germline values: CDR1 SGHDT, CDR2 YYEEEE. Trimming stripped 0 bases from V and 0 bases from J, with 6 bases between. CDR3 region: CASSLDRTNTGELFF. The CDR3 DNA sequence: TGTGCCAGCAGCTTGGACAGGACGAACACCGGGGAGCTGTTTTTT.

This chain links TRBV7-8 with TRBJ1-1, with no clear D. V was clipped by 5 bases and J by 5 bases, with 6 bases between them. Germline V gene sequence: CDR1 SGHVS, CDR2 FQNEAQ. This CDR3 region has 11 residues. CDR3 sequence: CASSPGTEAFF. CDR3 nucleotide sequence: TGTGCCAGCAGCCCCGGGACTGAAGCTTTCTTT. The full variable domain, rest sourced from reference TRBV7-8 and TRBJ1-1, is GAGVSQSPRYKVAKRGQDVALRCDPISGHVSLFWYQQALGQGPEFLTYFQNEAQLDKSGLPSDRFFAERPEGSVSTLKIQRTQQEDSAVYLCASSPGTEAFFGQGTRLTVV.

The chain combines TRBV5-6 with TRBJ2-7; D gene unclear. CDR1 SGHDT and CDR2 YYEEEE come from the germline V gene. Trimming stripped 4 bases from V and 2 bases from J, with 10 bases between. The CDR3 length is 13 residues. Here the CDR3 reads CASSPLRAYEQYF. The CDR3, as DNA: TGTGCCAGCAGCCCCCTTCGAGCCTACGAGCAGTACTTC. The variable domain in full, completed from reference TRBV5-6 and TRBJ2-7, reads DAGVTQSPTHLIKTRGQQVTLRCSPKSGHDTVSWYQQALGQGPQFIFQYYEEEERQRGNFPDRFSGHQFPNYSSELNVNALLLGDSALYLCASSPLRAYEQYFGPGTRLTVT.

The chain links TRBV20-1 to TRBJ1-2, with D uncertain. CDR3 size: 10 residues. Germline assignment: CDR1 DFQATT and CDR2 SNEGSKA (reference sequence). V lost 7 bases and J lost 9, with 12 bases in between. CDR3 region: CSGGVLRYTF. The CDR3 nucleotides read TGCAGTGGCGGGGTGCTACGCTACACCTTC.

The chain recombines TRBV7-9 with TRBJ2-1, with 9 bases aligning to TRBD2. V lost 6 bases and J lost 9; bases outside the gene matches: 6. The CDR3 runs 13 residues. Germline V gene data show CDR1 as SEHNR and CDR2 as FQNEAQ (reference sequence). The CDR3 protein is CASRLGLAGEQFF. CDR3 coding DNA: TGTGCCAGCAGATTGGGACTAGCAGGTGAGCAGTTCTTC.

This chain links TRBV28 with TRBJ2-5; TRBD2 matches 7 bases. CDR3 size: 14 residues. In germline, CDR1 is MDHEN, CDR2 SYDVKM. V gave up 6 bases and J gave up 4 bases; unmatched junction bases: 8. This CDR3 reads CASRGPWEGETQYF. CDR3 DNA sequence: TGTGCCAGCAGGGGGCCGTGGGAGGGAGAGACCCAGTACTTC.

In its sample, this clone was seen once. J is TRBJ1-3 and V is TRBV6-5; D gene uncertain. The V gene lost 2 bases and the J gene lost 2 bases, with 10 bases spanning the gap. This CDR3 has 15 residues. Germline CDR1 is MNHEY and CDR2 is SVGAGI. CDR3 sequence (DNA): TGTGCCAGCAGTTACACCCAGAACACTGGAAACACCATATATTTT. Protein: CASSYTQNTGNTIYF.

This rearrangement joins TRBV19 to TRBJ1-5; D might be TRBD1 (5 bases). V lost 3 bases and J 6 bases, leaving 21 bases between the germline ends. The CDR3 has 17 amino acids. Germline-derived CDR1 and CDR2 are LNHDA and SQIVND (reference sequence). CDR3 bases: TGTGCCAGTAGTATTAGGGGTAGGGGTATAGCGGGTCAGCCCCAGCATTTT. Amino acids: CASSIRGRGIAGQPQHF. Full variable domain (missing parts from reference TRBV19 and TRBJ1-5): DGGITQSPKYLFRKEGQNVTLSCEQNLNHDAMYWYRQDPGQGLRLIYYSQIVNDFQKGDIAEGYSVSREKKESFPLTVTSAQKNPTAFYLCASSIRGRGIAGQPQHFGDGTRLSIL.

This chain connects TRBV7-2 to TRBJ1-5; 7 positions match TRBD1. Looked up from germline, CDR1 is SGHTA and CDR2 is FQGNSA. This CDR3 has 16 residues. V was clipped by 4 bases and J by 2 bases; unmatched bases: 8. CDR3 bases: TGTGCCAGCAGCTCTGAAAGACAGGGCGGCAATCAGCCCCAGCATTTT. It translates to CASSSERQGGNQPQHF.

The V and J genes are TRBV3-1 (or the pseudogene TRBV3-2) and TRBJ2-5; no reliable D call. The V and J ends lost 4 bases and 4 bases respectively, with 7 bases between them. Germline lookup yields CDR1 LGHDT and CDR2 YNNKEL (reference sequence). This CDR3 contains 12 residues. This CDR3 is CASSPLPETQYF. The CDR3 coding sequence is TGTGCCAGCAGCCCCCTCCCAGAGACCCAGTACTTC.